The T cell receptor (beta chain) described here comes from a study of Graves' ophthalmopathy and Graves' hyperthyroidism (dated by TCRdb to the late 2010s). At the level of the whole study: Peripheral blood was collected before any treatment was given, at the time of initial diagnosis. The independent validation cohort included 18 to 20 hyperthyroidism patients plus 17 patients who later progressed from hyperthyroidism to ophthalmopathy. A discovery set of 100 patients (43 ophthalmopathy, under 65 stable hyperthyroidism) was enrolled to explore V-J signatures distinguishing ophthalmopathy from hyperthyroidism. T-cell repertoires of thyroid tissue and blood were compared in several hyperthyroidism patients. Following sampling, methimazole starting at 30 mg daily was administered to hyperthyroidism patients, and high-dose intravenous methylprednisolone was administered to ophthalmopathy patients. In total, 135 blood samples were TCR-sequenced: approximately 42 ophthalmopathy, about 75 hyperthyroidism and around 17 hyperthyroidism-to-ophthalmopathy patients. To tell Graves' ophthalmopathy apart from Graves' hyperthyroidism, and to predict which patients would progress to ophthalmopathy, the study relied on TCR beta repertoire signatures. Results and caveats for the whole study, not just this receptor: In cross-validation, the 13-signature model distinguished ophthalmopathy from stable hyperthyroidism with around 86% sensitivity and roughly 84% specificity, while in the test set the corresponding values were around 79% and 71%. In validation, the model predicted ophthalmopathy progression with over 60% sensitivity and around 72% specificity; some 13 predicted patients were CT-confirmed with GO in a median of around 6 months. No statistical method was used to predetermine the sample size, and group allocation was not hidden from the investigators. Most expanded thyroid clonotypes with frequency above 0.001 were also detected in blood, suggesting blood repertoires may reflect the thyroid immune response.

CDR1 and CDR2 (LGHNA, YNFKEQ) derive from the germline V gene. CDR3 length: 22 amino acids, cysteine to phenylalanine. Left in the record is the CDR3 DNA by itself, 66 bases read in frame from the first base. V ends up 4 bases short and J 0 bases short, with an unmatched junction base count of 21. About this clonotype itself: Its target antigen remains unknown. No base quality values were provided; no much bigger clone lies one nucleotide off.

Stable hyperthyroidism was defined as no progression to ophthalmopathy within 18 months of follow-up. Hyperthyroidism patients were newly diagnosed, with disease duration under 2 months, and aged 18 to 65 years. Patients with other autoimmune diseases, uncontrolled infections, pregnancy or lactation were excluded. Diagnosis was based on clinical symptoms, serum thyroxine, TRAb, thyroid ultrasound and orbital computed tomography. Ficoll-Paque density gradient centrifugation was used to isolate PBMCs from about 9 ml of fresh peripheral blood. Total RNA was extracted with Trizol reagent and quality-checked on an Agilent 2100 Bioanalyzer. TCR beta CDR3 regions were amplified from RNA transcripts for repertoire sequencing. The first round was an RT-PCR using HTBI primers with the Qiagen OneStep RT-PCR kit, and this first round was followed by a second-round multiplex PCR, then size selection and purification. The libraries underwent paired-end sequencing with 100 bp reads on an Illumina HiSeq2000. The original pipeline was this. SOAPnuke was used to process the reads, throwing out any read that had adapters, had uncalled bases, had a mean Phred below 15, or lacked an exact constant-primer or identifier match. COPE v1.2.5 was used to merge the high-quality paired reads. Each unique nucleotide sequence was treated as a clonotype, and MiTCR v1.1 was used to align the clonotypes to the IMGT TRB V, D and J references. Only V-J combinations with frequency above 0.0001 were analysed, covering around 99% of repertoires. For each V-J combination, a TCR clonal expansion and chaos score was defined as F50 clonal expansion divided by the chaos observed in the TCRdist matrix. Welch's t-statistics and random forest were used to reduce the features to 10 to 15 V-J combinations, which were then used as input to a naive Bayes classifier. The Morisita-Horn index was used to measure how similar the thyroid and blood repertoires were. TCRdb reprocessed the public reads (quality trimming at Q25 with fastp, clone calling with MiXCR) and kept in-frame beta chains. Identical CDR3 proteins give one entry, which carries the most common genes and DNA. What appears here as the V and J calls and clone size reflects TCRdb's work, not the paper's. Across this sample there are 300,000 to 400,000 distinct CDR3 sequences, with approximately 18% seen only once. Roughly 2.6% of the sample is in the top ten clones.

The chain is assembled from TRBV4-2 and TRBJ2-4, and 10 junctional nucleotides match TRBD2. The TCR comes from an adult woman with stable Graves' hyperthyroidism. The material sequenced was peripheral blood. The CDR3 reads as follows: CASSRPASGSVFTTVAKNIQYF. The base sequence is TGTGCCAGCAGCCGCCCGGCTAGCGGGAGTGTATTTACAACTGTAGCCAAAAACATTCAGTACTTC.